These 26 T cell receptor beta chains came from one sample sequenced in a study of blood T cell repertoires in COVID-19. Data came from immunoSEQ multiplex PCR; TCRdb stores just in-frame clones and leaves some out. The sample holds under 200,000 clones, over 70% seen once. The sequenced sample was PBMCs or T cells enriched from blood (not recorded which). The receptors here all came from a woman in her forties with acute COVID-19.

The rearrangement links TRBV2 to TRBJ2-7; TRBD2 matches 8 bases. CDR3 length: 14 residues. Germline V gene sequence: CDR1 SNHLY, CDR2 FYNNEI. V shed 4 bases and J 6 bases; nucleotides not matched to a gene: 8. CDR3 sequence reads: CASSGTAGAVEQYV. The CDR3 nucleotides are TGTGCCAGCAGTGGAACAGCGGGAGCGGTCGAGCAGTACGTC.

The J gene is TRBJ2-1, the V gene TRBV5-1; 9 bases line up with TRBD2. The CDR3 spans 16 residues. J lost 1 base, V lost 1 base, and 3 bases had no gene match. The V gene's germline CDR1 is SGHRS and CDR2 YFSETQ. CDR3 DNA: TGCGCCAGCAGCTTGTTAGCGGGGGTTTCCTACAATGAGCAGTTCTTC. Its translation is CASSLLAGVSYNEQFF.

J is TRBJ2-2 and V is TRBV19, with D unclear. The CDR3 contains 13 residues. Germline V CDR1 and CDR2: LNHDA, SQIVND (reference sequence). Deletions cut 6 bases from V and 7 bases from J, with 12 bases between. CDR3 protein: CASRLPPGGELFF. The CDR3 DNA is TGTGCCAGTAGACTACCCCCCGGCGGGGAGCTGTTTTTT.

V is TRBV15 and J is TRBJ2-2, with 7 positions matching TRBD2. CDR3 length equals 16 residues. Germline values: CDR1 LNHNV, CDR2 YYDKDF (reference sequence). V trimming: 0 bases; J trimming: 5 bases; junction bases outside the gene matches: 6. CDR3 DNA sequence: TGTGCCACCAGCAGAGATCGACTAGCCGGTACCGGGGAGCTGTTTTTT. This gives the protein CATSRDRLAGTGELFF.

The V gene is TRBV7-9, the J gene TRBJ2-1; D is ambiguous. The CDR3 sequence is 16 residues long. Germline CDR1 reads SEHNR; CDR2 reads FQNEAQ (reference sequence). Trimming pared 4 bases from V and 0 bases from J, leaving 13 bases between. The CDR3 region has the DNA TGTGCCAGCAGCTGGGCAGGTCAAAACTCCTACAATGAGCAGTTCTTC. It codes for CASSWAGQNSYNEQFF.

This clone was seen a few times. The DNA of the CDR3 is TGTGCCAGTAGGCCCCAGGGCGGGAGTTACACCGGGGAGCTGTTTTTT. Protein sequence: CASRPQGGSYTGELFF. This chain links TRBV19 with TRBJ2-2; 7 bases line up with TRBD2. CDR1 is LNHDA and CDR2 is SQIVND in the germline V gene (reference sequence). CDR3 length: 16 amino acids. V dropped 6 bases and J dropped 3; count of bases not matched to a gene: 10.

This rearrangement joins TRBV27 to TRBJ1-6; D is perhaps TRBD1 (6 bases). Germline CDR1 reads MNHEY; CDR2 reads SMNVEV (reference sequence). This CDR3 contains 17 residues. The V and J ends lost 1 base and 1 base respectively, with 11 bases between them. The CDR3 loop is CASSLLTGFSYNSPLHF. The CDR3 bases are TGTGCCAGCAGTTTATTGACAGGTTTTTCCTATAATTCACCCCTCCACTTT.

The V gene is TRBV6-1, the J gene TRBJ2-7; 7 bases fit TRBD2. With 7 bases clipped from V and 1 base from J, the junction kept 4 bases outside the gene matches. CDR3 size: 13 residues. Germline V gene lookup returns CDR1 MNHNS and CDR2 SASEGT. The CDR3 DNA sequence: TGTGCCAGCACTAGCGGTGTATCCTACGAGCAGTACGTC. It encodes CASTSGVSYEQYV.

The V gene is TRBV11-3, the J gene TRBJ2-1; D is unresolved. The length of the CDR3 is 12 residues. Per germline, CDR1 SGHNT and CDR2 YENEEA. V was shortened by 2 bases and J by 13 bases, with 12 bases between the two germline ends. The CDR3 is CASSLSASDQFF. DNA of the CDR3: TGTGCCAGCAGCTTATCGGCCAGCGACCAGTTCTTC.

V gene TRBV29-1 combines with J gene TRBJ1-2; TRBD1 agrees at 7 bases. Looked up from germline, CDR1 is SQVTM and CDR2 is ANQGSEA. Trimming took 6 bases from V and 8 from J; bases not matched to a gene: 9. The CDR3 loop spans 12 amino acids. The CDR3 nucleotides are TGCAGCGTACTGGGGACAGAAGGAGGCTACACCTTC. Protein product: CSVLGTEGGYTF.

V is TRBV5-5 and J is TRBJ1-2, with D tentatively TRBD1 (6 bases). V dropped 4 bases and J dropped 5 bases, with 12 bases sitting between them. From germline, CDR1 is SGHKS and CDR2 YYEKEE (reference sequence). The CDR3 covers 13 residues. The CDR3 DNA sequence: TGTGCCAGCAGCCGGACAGTGGAATATGGCTACACCTTC. This encodes CASSRTVEYGYTF. Combining the CDR3 with reference TRBV5-5 and TRBJ1-2 gives the whole variable domain DAGVTQSPTHLIKTRGQQVTLRCSPISGHKSVSWYQQVLGQGPQFIFQYYEKEERGRGNFPDRFSARQFPNYSSELNVNALLLGDSALYLCASSRTVEYGYTFGSGTRLTVV.

The genes are TRBV29-1 and TRBJ1-6; 7 bases map to TRBD1. Germline loops: CDR1 SQVTM, CDR2 ANQGSEA. The CDR3 is 16 residues long. DNA for the CDR3: TGCAGTCGAAAGGGGGCTTGTTGGTCCTATAATTCACCCCTCCACTTT. Translating it yields CSRKGACWSYNSPLHF.

Here the CDR3 reads CASSPYSYEQYV. The CDR3, as DNA: TGTGCCAGCAGCCCGTATTCCTACGAGCAGTACGTC. The chain links TRBV11-3 to TRBJ2-7; no firm D call. V was cut by 5 bases and J by 1 base, with 6 bases left in between. CDR1 SGHNT and CDR2 YENEEA come from the germline V gene. The length of the CDR3 is 12 residues.

The chain combines TRBV6-5 with TRBJ1-6; perhaps TRBD1 as D (5 bases). Germline CDR1 reads MNHEY; CDR2 reads SVGAGI. The CDR3 is 13 amino acids. V dropped 7 bases and J dropped 5 bases, with 9 bases sitting between them. The CDR3 protein is CASKGENNSPLHF. The CDR3 DNA follows: TGTGCCAGCAAAGGGGAAAATAATTCACCCCTCCACTTT.

CDR3 sequence (DNA): TGTGCCAGCAGCTTAGGGGCAGGGTCGTACTACAATGAGCAGTTCTTC. Amino acid sequence: CASSLGAGSYYNEQFF. V gene TRBV7-8 combines with J gene TRBJ2-1, with TRBD1 as a possible D gene (5 bases). CDR1 is SGHVS, CDR2 FQNEAQ, per germline. V was cut by 1 base and J by 3 bases, with 13 bases left in between. The CDR3 length is 16 residues.

The rearrangement links TRBV27 to TRBJ1-1, with TRBD1 as a possible D gene (5 bases). The ends were cut back, 8 bases at V and 1 base at J, with 11 bases in the middle. CDR3 length: 13 residues. Germline V lookup: CDR1 MNHEY, CDR2 SMNVEV (reference sequence). The CDR3 spells CASLFGQNTEAFF. CDR3 coding DNA: TGTGCCAGCCTTTTTGGACAGAACACTGAAGCTTTCTTT.

This chain uses TRBV13 with TRBJ2-1; TRBD2 agrees at 12 bases. Germline V gene data show CDR1 as PRHDT and CDR2 as FYEKMQ (reference sequence). The CDR3 contains 17 residues. V was clipped by 0 bases and J by 6 bases; unmatched bases: 6. This CDR3 is CASSLGTSGRPLNEQFF. CDR3 sequence (DNA): TGTGCCAGCAGCTTAGGGACTAGCGGGAGACCCCTCAATGAGCAGTTCTTC. Drawing the rest from reference TRBV13 and TRBJ2-1, the complete variable domain is AAGVIQSPRHLIKEKRETATLKCYPIPRHDTVYWYQQGPGQDPQFLISFYEKMQSDKGSIPDRFSAQQFSDYHSELNMSSLELGDSALYFCASSLGTSGRPLNEQFFGPGTRLTVL.

The rearrangement uses TRBV24-1 and TRBJ2-6; D is unclear. The CDR3 has 14 residues. V lost 4 bases and J 3 bases, leaving 6 bases between the germline ends. Germline V CDR1 and CDR2: KGHDR, SFDVKD. The CDR3 DNA sequence: TGTGCCACCAGTGAGGCAAGTGGGGCCAACGTCCTGACTTTC. This translates into CATSEASGANVLTF.

The chain combines TRBV27 with TRBJ1-2, with D possibly TRBD1 on 5 matching bases. The CDR3 has 15 amino acids. The germline V gene encodes CDR1 MNHEY and CDR2 SMNVEV (reference sequence). V gave up 2 bases and J gave up 2 bases, with 12 bases separating them. CDR3 bases: TGTGCCAGCAGTTTAATCGCAGGGTCGAACTATGGCTACACCTTC. Amino acids: CASSLIAGSNYGYTF.

The chain couples TRBV5-6 to TRBJ2-3; D not certain. Between the trimmed V and J ends, which lost 2 bases and 1 base, there was a span of 14 bases. Germline CDR1 is SGHDT and CDR2 is YYEEEE. The CDR3 has 16 amino acids. The CDR3 nucleotides are TGTGCCAGCAGCTTCTTAACCGAGCCCCGCACAGATACGCAGTATTTT. Its translation: CASSFLTEPRTDTQYF.

This chain joins TRBV5-4 and TRBJ2-7, with TRBD2 identical over 8 bases. The germline V gene encodes CDR1 SGHNT and CDR2 YYREEE (reference sequence). This CDR3 comprises 15 residues. V lost 1 base and J lost 5; bases outside the gene matches: 8. For the CDR3, the DNA is TGTGCCAGCAGCTTGCCAAGCGGGAGTTCCCACGAGCAGTACTTC. Residues: CASSLPSGSSHEQYF.

The chain combines TRBV4-1 with TRBJ2-6, with no clear D. This CDR3 spans 14 amino acids. Between the trimmed V and J ends, which lost 3 bases and 0 bases, there was a span of 3 bases. In germline, CDR1 is MGHRA, CDR2 YSYEKL. CDR3 residues: CASSHSSGANVLTF. CDR3 sequence (DNA): TGCGCCAGCAGCCACTCCTCTGGGGCCAACGTCCTGACTTTC.

The gene calls are TRBV18 and TRBJ2-1, with TRBD2 as a possible D gene (5 bases). Germline values: CDR1 KGHSH, CDR2 LQKENI. CDR3 length: 13 amino acids. With 6 bases removed from V and 4 bases from J, the gap between germline ends came to 10 bases. CDR3 DNA sequence: TGTGCCAGCTCGCCGGACTTATACAATGAGCAGTTCTTC. It specifies CASSPDLYNEQFF.

The chain links TRBV7-8 to TRBJ1-5, with D hard to call. The V end was cut by 5 bases, the J end by 3 bases, with 17 bases between. CDR3 length: 16 residues. Germline lookup yields CDR1 SGHVS and CDR2 FQNEAQ. CDR3 DNA sequence: TGTGCCAGCAGCCGGGCCAGGACTTCAAACAATCAGCCCCAGCATTTT. It encodes CASSRARTSNNQPQHF.

The chain is built from TRBV10-3 and TRBJ1-2; 8 bases are a match to TRBD1. The V and J ends lost 4 bases and 6 bases, in that order; junction bases with no gene match: 10. The V gene's germline CDR1 is ENHRY and CDR2 SYGVKD. The CDR3 extends over 15 amino acids. In nucleotides, the CDR3 is TGTGCCATCAGTGGAGGACAGGGAGGTATAGATGGCTACACCTTC. Protein sequence: CAISGGQGGIDGYTF.

The gene calls are TRBV30 and TRBJ2-1, with a possible D match to TRBD1 (6 bases). Germline lookup yields CDR1 GTSNPN and CDR2 SVGIG (reference sequence). The CDR3 consists of 12 residues. Deletions cut 5 bases from V and 6 bases from J, with 11 bases between. CDR3 DNA: TGTGCCTGGGACAGGATTCGCAATGAGCAGTTCTTC. Translating gives CAWDRIRNEQFF.